This passage covers 4 T cell receptor beta chains from one sample sequenced in a study of CXCR3-negative and CXCR3-positive naive CD8 T cells (dated by TCRdb to about 2019). TCRdb shows the sequencer as NextSeq 550. The Human TCR Profiling Kit (MiLaboratory) was used to make UMI-labeled 5' RACE TRB cDNA libraries. One entry per CDR3 protein sequence results from the TCRdb reprocessing of the reads, with DNA left out. This sample's table has entries for more than 100,000 distinct CDR3 sequences. The ten top clones hold around 0.37% of the sample. The study at large found these results: Compared with CXCR3-negative naive cells, CXCR3-positive naive cells had TRB CDR3s with higher hydrophobicity (lower Kidera factor 4), lower energy, and higher strength and volume indices.

The antigens for these receptors are not known. Sequenced material: naive CXCR3+ CD8+ T cells from blood. The sample's cell subset or site label, in plain terms: CD45RO-CCR7+CD27+CD95- naive CD8+ T cells expressing CXCR3 (TNR3+). The receptor set was obtained from a human donor in good health. Some clones in this sample may be carry-over from other donors' samples.

This rearrangement joins TRBV4-3 to TRBJ2-2; TCRdb selects TRBD1, and the lack of DNA leaves this call unchecked. The CDR3 length is 15 residues. CDR1 is LGHNA and CDR2 is YSLEER in the germline V gene. The CDR3 reads CASSPWTGDTGELFF.

This chain links TRBV29-1 with TRBJ2-7; TCRdb designates TRBD2, a call that cannot be tested without DNA. Germline V gene sequence: CDR1 SQVTM, CDR2 ANQGSEA. This CDR3 is 13 amino acids long. This chain's CDR3 is CSGQGLADYEQYF.

The gene calls are TRBV9 and TRBJ2-1; without DNA, the TCRdb call of TRBD2 cannot be checked. Germline V gene lookup returns CDR1 SGDLS and CDR2 YYNGEE. This CDR3 has 15 residues. The CDR3 loop reads CASSVGGVAYNEQFF.

This CDR3 reads CASSGTSGSTGELFF. This chain uses TRBV28 with TRBJ2-2; TCRdb's D call, TRBD2, is unchecked because there is no DNA. This CDR3 comprises 15 residues. In germline, CDR1 is MDHEN, CDR2 SYDVKM.